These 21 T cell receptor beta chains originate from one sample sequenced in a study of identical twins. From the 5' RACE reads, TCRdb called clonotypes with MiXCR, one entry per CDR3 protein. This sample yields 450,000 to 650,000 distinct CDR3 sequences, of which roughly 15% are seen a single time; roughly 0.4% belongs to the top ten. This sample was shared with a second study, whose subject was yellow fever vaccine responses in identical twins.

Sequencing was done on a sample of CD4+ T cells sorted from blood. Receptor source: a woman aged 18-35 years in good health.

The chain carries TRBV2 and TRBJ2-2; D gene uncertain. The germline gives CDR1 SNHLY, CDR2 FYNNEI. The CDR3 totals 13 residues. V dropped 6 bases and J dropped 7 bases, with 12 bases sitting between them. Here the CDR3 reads CASSPSPSGELFF. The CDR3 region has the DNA TGTGCCAGCAGCCCAAGTCCGAGCGGGGAGCTGTTTTTT. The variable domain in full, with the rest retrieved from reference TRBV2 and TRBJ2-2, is EPEVTQTPSHQVTQMGQEVILRCVPISNHLYFYWYRQILGQKVEFLVSFYNNEISEKSEIFDDQFSVERPDGSNFTLKIRSTKLEDSAMYFCASSPSPSGELFFGEGSRLTVL.

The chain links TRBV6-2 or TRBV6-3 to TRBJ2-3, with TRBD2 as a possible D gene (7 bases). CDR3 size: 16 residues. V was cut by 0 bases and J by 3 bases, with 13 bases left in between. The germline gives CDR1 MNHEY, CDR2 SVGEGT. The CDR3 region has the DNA TGTGCCAGCAGTTACTCGCGGGGGCGGGGGACAGATACGCAGTATTTT. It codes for CASSYSRGRGTDTQYF.

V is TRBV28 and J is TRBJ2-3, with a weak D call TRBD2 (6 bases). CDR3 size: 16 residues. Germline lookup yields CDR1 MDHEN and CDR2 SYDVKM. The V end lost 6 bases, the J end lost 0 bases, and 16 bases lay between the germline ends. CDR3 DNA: TGTGCCAGCAGCCCCCAAGTTCTAGCGAGCACAGATACGCAGTATTTT. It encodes CASSPQVLASTDTQYF.

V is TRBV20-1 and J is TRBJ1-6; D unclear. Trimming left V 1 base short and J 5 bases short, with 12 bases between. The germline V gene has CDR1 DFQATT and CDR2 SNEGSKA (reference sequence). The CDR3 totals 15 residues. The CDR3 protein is CSARAVRTDNSPLHF. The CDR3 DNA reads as TGCAGTGCTAGAGCCGTTCGTACTGATAATTCACCCCTCCACTTT.

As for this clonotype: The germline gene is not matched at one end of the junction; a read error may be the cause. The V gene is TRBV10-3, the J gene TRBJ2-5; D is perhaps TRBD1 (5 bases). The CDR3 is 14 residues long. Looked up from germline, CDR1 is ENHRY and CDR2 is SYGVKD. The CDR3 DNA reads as TGTGCCATAAGTGAGAGACAGACCCAAGAGACCCAGTACTTC. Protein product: CAISERQTQETQYF.

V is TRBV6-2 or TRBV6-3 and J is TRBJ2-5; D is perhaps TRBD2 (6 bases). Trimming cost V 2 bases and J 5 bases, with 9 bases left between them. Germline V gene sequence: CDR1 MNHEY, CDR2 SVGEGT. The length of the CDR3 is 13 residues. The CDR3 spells CASSYRLVETQYF. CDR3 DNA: TGTGCCAGCAGTTACCGACTAGTCGAGACCCAGTACTTC.

The CDR3 protein is CASSFLAPTGELFF. The CDR3 nucleotides read TGTGCCAGCAGTTTTCTAGCGCCTACCGGGGAGCTGTTTTTT. The rearrangement joins TRBV28 to TRBJ2-2, with a possible D match to TRBD2 (6 bases). Germline-derived CDR1 and CDR2 are MDHEN and SYDVKM. V was pared by 3 bases and J by 5 bases, with 10 bases between. The CDR3 covers 14 residues. Together with reference TRBV28 and TRBJ2-2, the CDR3 gives the full variable domain: DVKVTQSSRYLVKRTGEKVFLECVQDMDHENMFWYRQDPGLGLRLIYFSYDVKMKEKGDIPEGYSVSREKKERFSLILESASTNQTSMYLCASSFLAPTGELFFGEGSRLTVL.

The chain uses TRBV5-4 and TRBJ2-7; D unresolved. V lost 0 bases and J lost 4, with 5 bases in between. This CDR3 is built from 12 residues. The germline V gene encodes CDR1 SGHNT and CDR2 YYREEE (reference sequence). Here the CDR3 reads CASSLERYEQYF. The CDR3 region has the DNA TGTGCCAGCAGCTTGGAGCGTTACGAGCAGTACTTC.

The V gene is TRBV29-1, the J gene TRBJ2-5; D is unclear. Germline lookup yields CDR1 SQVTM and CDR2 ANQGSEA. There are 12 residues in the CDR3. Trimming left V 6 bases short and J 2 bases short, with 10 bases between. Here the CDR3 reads CSVAYGQETQYF. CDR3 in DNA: TGCAGCGTCGCTTATGGACAAGAGACCCAGTACTTC. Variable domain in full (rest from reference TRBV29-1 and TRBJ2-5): SAVISQKPSRDICQRGTSLTIQCQVDSQVTMMFWYRQQPGQSLTLIATANQGSEATYESGFVIDKFPISRPNLTFSTLTVSNMSPEDSSIYLCSVAYGQETQYFGPGTRLLVL.

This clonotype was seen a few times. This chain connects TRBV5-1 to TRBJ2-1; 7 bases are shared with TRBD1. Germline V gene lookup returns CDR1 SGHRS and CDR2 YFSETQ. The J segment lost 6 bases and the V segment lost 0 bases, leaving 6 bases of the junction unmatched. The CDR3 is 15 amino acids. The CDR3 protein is CASSLASGQFNEQFF. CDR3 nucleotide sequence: TGCGCCAGCAGCTTGGCCTCGGGACAGTTCAATGAGCAGTTCTTC.

The CDR3 DNA sequence: TGCGCCAGCAGCCAAGATCCGGGACAGGGTTATGGGCAGTTCTTC. Protein: CASSQDPGQGYGQFF. The V gene is TRBV5-1, the J gene TRBJ2-1; 9 bases fit TRBD1. V was pared by 4 bases and J by 12 bases, with 14 bases of the junction left unmatched. In germline, CDR1 is SGHRS, CDR2 YFSETQ. The CDR3 loop spans 15 amino acids.

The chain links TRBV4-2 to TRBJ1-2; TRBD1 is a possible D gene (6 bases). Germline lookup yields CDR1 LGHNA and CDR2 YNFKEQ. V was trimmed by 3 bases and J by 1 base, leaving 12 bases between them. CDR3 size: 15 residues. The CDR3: CASSHTGANNYGYTF. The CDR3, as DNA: TGTGCCAGCAGCCATACGGGGGCCAATAACTATGGCTACACCTTC.

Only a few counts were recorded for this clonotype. CDR3 sequence (DNA): TGCGCCAGCAGCTCCGGGGGACTAGGAGTTCCCACAGATACGCAGTATTTT. This codes for CASSSGGLGVPTDTQYF. J is TRBJ2-3 and V is TRBV5-1, with TRBD2 matching over 8 bases. The ends lost 3 bases at V and 2 bases at J; junction bases unmatched: 11. The V gene's germline CDR1 is SGHRS and CDR2 YFSETQ. This CDR3 has 17 amino acids.

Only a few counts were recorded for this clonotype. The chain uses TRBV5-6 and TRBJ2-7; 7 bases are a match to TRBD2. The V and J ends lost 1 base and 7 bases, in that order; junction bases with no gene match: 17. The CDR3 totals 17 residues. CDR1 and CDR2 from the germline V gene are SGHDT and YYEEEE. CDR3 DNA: TGTGCCAGCAGCTTGTCCGCCAGCGGGGCCACCCTAGGGGAGCAGTACGTC. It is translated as CASSLSASGATLGEQYV.

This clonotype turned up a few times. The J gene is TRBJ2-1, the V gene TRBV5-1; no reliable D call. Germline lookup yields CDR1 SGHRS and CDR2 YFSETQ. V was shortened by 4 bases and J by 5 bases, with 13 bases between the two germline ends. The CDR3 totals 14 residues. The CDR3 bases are TGCGCCAGCAGCGGACGGGTACACAACAATGAGCAGTTCTTC. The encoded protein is CASSGRVHNNEQFF.

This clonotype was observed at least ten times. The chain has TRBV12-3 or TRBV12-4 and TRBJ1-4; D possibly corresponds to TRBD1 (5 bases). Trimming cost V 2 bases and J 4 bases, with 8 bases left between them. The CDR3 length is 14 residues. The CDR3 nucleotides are TGTGCCAGCAGTTTAATACAGGATAATGAAAAACTGTTTTTT. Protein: CASSLIQDNEKLFF.

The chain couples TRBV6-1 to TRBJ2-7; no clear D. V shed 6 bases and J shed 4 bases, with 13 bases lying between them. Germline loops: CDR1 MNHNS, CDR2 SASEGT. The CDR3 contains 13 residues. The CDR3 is CASSPGPPYEQYF. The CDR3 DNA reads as TGTGCCAGCAGCCCGGGTCCCCCTTACGAGCAGTACTTC.

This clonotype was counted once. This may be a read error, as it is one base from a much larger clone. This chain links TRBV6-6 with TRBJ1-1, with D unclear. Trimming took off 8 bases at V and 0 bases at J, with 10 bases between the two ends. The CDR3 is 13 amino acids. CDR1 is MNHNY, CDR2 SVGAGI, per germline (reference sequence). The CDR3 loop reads CASDDNLNTEAFF. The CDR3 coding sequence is TGTGCCAGCGACGACAACTTGAACACTGAAGCTTTCTTT.

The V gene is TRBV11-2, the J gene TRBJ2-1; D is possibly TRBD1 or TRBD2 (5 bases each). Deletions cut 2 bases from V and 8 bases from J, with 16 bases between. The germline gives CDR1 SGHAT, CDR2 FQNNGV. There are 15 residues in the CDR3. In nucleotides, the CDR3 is TGTGCCAGCAGCTTAAGGTCCGGGGACCCCCATGAGCAGTTCTTC. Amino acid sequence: CASSLRSGDPHEQFF.

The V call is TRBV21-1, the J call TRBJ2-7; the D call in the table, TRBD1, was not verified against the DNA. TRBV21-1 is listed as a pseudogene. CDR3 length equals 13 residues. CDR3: CASSKDRGMEQYV. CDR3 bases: TGTGCCAGCAGCAAAGACAGGGGAATGGAGCAGTACGTC.

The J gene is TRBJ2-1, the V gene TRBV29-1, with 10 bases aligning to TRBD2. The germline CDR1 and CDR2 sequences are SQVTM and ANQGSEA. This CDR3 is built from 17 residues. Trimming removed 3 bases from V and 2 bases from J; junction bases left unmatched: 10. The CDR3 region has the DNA TGCAGCGTTGATGGGGGGGCTAGCGGGGGCCCCTACAATGAGCAGTTCTTC. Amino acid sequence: CSVDGGASGGPYNEQFF.